This passage covers 29 T cell receptor beta chains from one sample sequenced in a study of blood T cell repertoires in COVID-19. Only in-frame clones appear in the TCRdb table, and some are missing; sequencing was by immunoSEQ multiplex PCR. The table shows about 80,000 clones, with under 85% occurring only once. The specimen sequenced was peripheral blood. Receptors were obtained from a human donor in a cohort sampled during active COVID-19.

This clone was counted a few times. The chain combines TRBV7-9 with TRBJ1-4, with a tentative D call TRBD1 (5 bases). The CDR3 extends over 13 amino acids. V lost 6 bases to trimming and J lost 4 bases, with 9 bases between them. Germline-derived CDR1 and CDR2 are SEHNR and FQNEAQ (reference sequence). The CDR3 bases are TGTGCCAGCAGACGACAGCTTAATGAAAAACTGTTTTTT. It codes for CASRRQLNEKLFF.

In DNA form, the CDR3 reads TGTGCCAGTAGTTCCCTACAGGCGCTCAATCAGCCCCAGCATTTT. It yields the protein CASSSLQALNQPQHF. The chain couples TRBV19 to TRBJ1-5; D perhaps matches TRBD1 (5 bases). V was trimmed by 5 bases and J by 3 bases, leaving 14 bases between them. CDR3 length: 15 residues. The germline gives CDR1 LNHDA, CDR2 SQIVND (reference sequence). The full variable domain, rest sourced from reference TRBV19 and TRBJ1-5, is DGGITQSPKYLFRKEGQNVTLSCEQNLNHDAMYWYRQDPGQGLRLIYYSQIVNDFQKGDIAEGYSVSREKKESFPLTVTSAQKNPTAFYLCASSSLQALNQPQHFGDGTRLSIL.

The chain recombines TRBV10-1 with TRBJ1-2, with 9 nucleotides matching TRBD1. The CDR3 has 16 amino acids. Germline V lookup: CDR1 WNHNN, CDR2 SYGVQD (reference sequence). The ends lost 2 bases at V and 5 bases at J; junction bases unmatched: 9. The CDR3 DNA reads as TGCGCCAGCAGTGAGACCCTTGGGACAGGGCGGTATGGCTACACCTTC. Amino acids: CASSETLGTGRYGYTF.

The chain is built from TRBV7-3 and TRBJ2-7, with D perhaps TRBD2 (6 bases). CDR1 is SGHTA and CDR2 is FQGTGA in the germline V gene. V was clipped by 2 bases and J by 2 bases, with 13 bases between them. This CDR3 is built from 15 residues. CDR3 sequence reads: CASSLRSGVPYEQYF. CDR3 coding DNA: TGTGCCAGCAGCTTACGTTCGGGGGTTCCCTACGAGCAGTACTTC.

CDR3 DNA sequence: TGTGCCAGCTCACCGGGACAGGGACCTAACTATGGCTACACCTTC. This codes for CASSPGQGPNYGYTF. The rearrangement joins TRBV18 to TRBJ1-2, with TRBD1 matching 9 bases. The trim removed 3 bases at V and 0 bases at J, leaving 2 bases unmatched. This CDR3 has 15 amino acids. Germline V gives CDR1 KGHSH, CDR2 LQKENI.

This chain uses TRBV19 with TRBJ1-5; D might be TRBD1 (5 bases). Germline CDR1 is LNHDA and CDR2 is SQIVND (reference sequence). The CDR3 runs to 15 residues. Trimming left V 4 bases short and J 2 bases short, with 12 bases between. The CDR3: CASSRPGPGNQPQHF. The CDR3 DNA reads as TGTGCCAGTAGTAGGCCAGGGCCGGGCAATCAGCCCCAGCATTTT.

This clone has just a few counts. CDR3 loop: CASSPRIGVNYGYTF. In DNA form, the CDR3 reads TGTGCCAGCAGCCCGCGTATAGGGGTTAACTATGGCTACACCTTC. The V gene is TRBV7-9, the J gene TRBJ1-2, with D possibly TRBD1 on 5 matching bases. Trimming took 5 bases from V and 1 from J, leaving 14 bases between them. The germline gives CDR1 SEHNR, CDR2 FQNEAQ (reference sequence). The CDR3 contains 15 residues.

J is TRBJ2-1 and V is TRBV29-1; D is perhaps TRBD2 (7 bases). V lost 2 bases and J lost 0, with 14 bases in between. This CDR3 is built from 16 residues. Germline V gene lookup returns CDR1 SQVTM and CDR2 ANQGSEA. The DNA of the CDR3 is TGCAGCGTTGAACGGGGGGCACTTAGCTCCTACAATGAGCAGTTCTTC. Protein: CSVERGALSSYNEQFF.

The CDR3 here is CASSKDGAGRGGNNEQFF. CDR3 nucleotide sequence: TGTGCCAGCAGCAAAGACGGGGCGGGGCGAGGAGGGAACAATGAGCAGTTCTTC. The gene calls are TRBV11-3 and TRBJ2-1, with TRBD2 as a possible D gene (6 bases). Germline V CDR1 and CDR2: SGHNT, YENEEA. Trimming stripped 5 bases from V and 5 bases from J, with 25 bases between. CDR3 length: 18 residues. The full variable domain, completed using reference TRBV11-3 and TRBJ2-1, is EAGVVQSPRYKIIEKKQPVAFWCNPISGHNTLYWYLQNLGQGPELLIRYENEEAVDDSQLPKDRFSAERLKGVDSTLKIQPAELGDSAVYLCASSKDGAGRGGNNEQFFGPGTRLTVL.

The chain joins TRBV4-1 to TRBJ2-2, with D hard to call. Trimming left V 2 bases short and J 6 bases short, with 13 bases between. Germline assignment: CDR1 MGHRA and CDR2 YSYEKL. The length of the CDR3 is 15 residues. In nucleotides, the CDR3 is TGCGCCAGCAGCCAAACCTTGGCCGCCGCCGGGGAGCTGTTTTTT. This sequence encodes CASSQTLAAAGELFF.

This rearrangement joins TRBV6-5 to TRBJ1-1; D is possibly TRBD1 (5 bases). The CDR3 length is 15 residues. Per the germline V gene, CDR1 is MNHEY and CDR2 is SVGAGI. Trimming shortened V by 6 bases and J by 0 bases, and 14 bases separated the two germline ends. The CDR3 DNA reads TGTGCCAGCAGACGTACAGGACACTTGAACACTGAAGCTTTCTTT. Translation: CASRRTGHLNTEAFF.

This chain connects TRBV10-3 to TRBJ1-1; 8 bases map to TRBD1. This CDR3 region has 14 residues. CDR1 ENHRY and CDR2 SYGVKD come from the germline V gene. V gave up 7 bases and J gave up 4 bases; unmatched junction bases: 8. The CDR3 DNA reads as TGTGCCATCACCATGACAGGGGCGGGCACTGAAGCTTTCTTT. Its translation is CAITMTGAGTEAFF.

V usage is TRBV3-1 (or the pseudogene TRBV3-2) and J usage is TRBJ2-3; D is possibly TRBD1 (5 bases). Trimming removed 1 base from V and 6 bases from J, with 11 bases in between. The CDR3 runs 14 residues. The V gene's germline CDR1 is LGHDT and CDR2 YNNKEL (reference sequence). The CDR3 DNA is TGTGCCAGCAGCCAAGGAAGCAGGGCTGATACGCAGTATTTT. It yields the protein CASSQGSRADTQYF.

The V call is TRBV3-1 (or the pseudogene TRBV3-2), the J call TRBJ2-7; 8 bases are shared with TRBD2. The germline V gene has CDR1 LGHDT and CDR2 YNNKEL (reference sequence). Trimming removed 2 bases from V and 1 base from J; junction bases left unmatched: 4. This CDR3 spans 15 amino acids. CDR3 DNA: TGTGCCAGCAGCCAACAGGGGACTAGTTCCTACGAGCAGTACTTC. This encodes CASSQQGTSSYEQYF.

The table lists this clone with a count of one. This chain uses TRBV25-1 with TRBJ2-7, with 8 bases matching TRBD2. This CDR3 is built from 13 residues. Germline V gives CDR1 MGHDK, CDR2 SYGVNS. J was trimmed by 3 bases and V by 4 bases; bases with no gene match: 2. This CDR3 is CASSGTSSYEQYF. CDR3 sequence (DNA): TGTGCCAGCAGTGGGACTAGCAGCTACGAGCAGTACTTC.

This sequence joins TRBV5-6 and TRBJ1-6, with 10 bases matching TRBD1. The CDR3 has 15 residues. Germline-derived CDR1 and CDR2 are SGHDT and YYEEEE. J gave up 6 bases and V 4 bases, and 4 bases lay outside the gene matches. CDR3 sequence (DNA): TGTGCCAGCAGCCGGAGACAGGGGGCTAATTCACCCCTCCACTTT. Amino acids: CASSRRQGANSPLHF.

With regard to this clone: This sample also contains other DNA sequences that code for the same CDR3. This chain connects TRBV4-1 to TRBJ1-1; no reliable D call. Per germline, CDR1 MGHRA and CDR2 YSYEKL. The CDR3 extends over 14 amino acids. V dropped 0 bases and J dropped 1 base, with 6 bases sitting between them. The CDR3 loop reads CASSQDPGNTEAFF. CDR3 bases: TGCGCCAGCAGCCAAGATCCAGGGAACACTGAAGCTTTCTTT.

The CDR3, as DNA: TGTGCCAGCAGTCCCTATGGACAGGGGCCGAACACTGAAGCTTTCTTT. Translating it yields CASSPYGQGPNTEAFF. This chain uses TRBV6-4 with TRBJ1-1, with TRBD1 identical over 9 bases. The CDR3 has 16 amino acids. The V and J ends lost 5 bases and 1 base, in that order; junction bases with no gene match: 8. CDR1 MRHNA and CDR2 SNTAGT come from the germline V gene.

This clone was seen only a few times. This chain links TRBV11-2 with TRBJ2-3; 7 nucleotides align to TRBD1. Germline V gives CDR1 SGHAT, CDR2 FQNNGV. The CDR3 spans 15 residues. V lost 5 bases and J lost 2; bases outside the gene matches: 7. The CDR3 region has the DNA TGTGCCAGCAGCCGTACCGGGACAGCCACAGATACGCAGTATTTT. It translates to CASSRTGTATDTQYF.

This chain connects TRBV2 to TRBJ2-4; D is perhaps TRBD2 (6 bases). The CDR3 loop spans 12 amino acids. Deletions cut 7 bases from V and 6 bases from J, with 10 bases between. Germline values: CDR1 SNHLY, CDR2 FYNNEI. The DNA of the CDR3 is TGTGCCAGCACACGGGACTTAAACATTCAGTACTTC. Amino acids: CASTRDLNIQYF.

This clone showed up just once. The genes are TRBV5-5 and TRBJ1-2; 8 nucleotides align to TRBD1. Per germline, CDR1 SGHKS and CDR2 YYEKEE (reference sequence). The CDR3 is 16 amino acids. The J segment lost 2 bases and the V segment lost 0 bases, leaving 6 bases of the junction unmatched. The CDR3 sequence is CASSLGGQVKNYGYTF. CDR3 nucleotide sequence: TGTGCCAGCAGCTTGGGGGGACAGGTCAAAAACTATGGCTACACCTTC.

The chain joins TRBV2 to TRBJ1-3; D unclear. V was shortened by 6 bases and J by 0 bases, with 9 bases between the two germline ends. In germline, CDR1 is SNHLY, CDR2 FYNNEI. The CDR3 totals 14 residues. The CDR3 loop reads CASRSGYSGNTIYF. The CDR3 DNA sequence: TGTGCCAGCAGGTCGGGTTACTCTGGAAACACCATATATTTT.

The genes are TRBV2 and TRBJ1-2; 9 bases fit TRBD1. This CDR3 comprises 12 residues. The V gene's germline CDR1 is SNHLY and CDR2 FYNNEI. Trimming took 6 bases from V and 8 from J; bases not matched to a gene: 4. The CDR3: CASRLGQGGYTF. The CDR3 coding sequence is TGTGCCAGCAGGCTCGGACAGGGGGGCTACACCTTC.

V is TRBV5-1 and J is TRBJ1-5; D unresolved. This CDR3 has 15 residues. The ends were cut back, 4 bases at V and 2 bases at J, with 13 bases in the middle. Germline CDR1 SGHRS, CDR2 YFSETQ. The CDR3 DNA is TGCGCCAGCAGCCCCGGAAGCGGTGGCAATCAGCCCCAGCATTTT. Amino acids: CASSPGSGGNQPQHF. Full variable domain (outside the CDR3, taken from reference TRBV5-1 and TRBJ1-5): KAGVTQTPRYLIKTRGQQVTLSCSPISGHRSVSWYQQTPGQGLQFLFEYFSETQRNKGNFPGRFSGRQFSNSRSEMNVSTLELGDSALYLCASSPGSGGNQPQHFGDGTRLSIL.

V usage is TRBV28 and J usage is TRBJ1-5; no clear D. This CDR3 comprises 14 residues. The V gene's germline CDR1 is MDHEN and CDR2 SYDVKM. The V end was cut by 6 bases, the J end by 0 bases, with 9 bases between. This CDR3 is CASRSEVSNQPQHF. For the CDR3, the DNA is TGTGCCAGCAGATCAGAGGTTAGCAATCAGCCCCAGCATTTT.

This rearrangement joins TRBV28 to TRBJ2-7, with D possibly being TRBD1 (5 bases). V was clipped by 5 bases and J by 2 bases, with 13 bases between them. Germline V gene lookup returns CDR1 MDHEN and CDR2 SYDVKM. The CDR3 contains 14 residues. CDR3 nucleotide sequence: TGTGCCAGCAGTCCTCGGACACTTCCCTACGAGCAGTACTTC. The encoded protein is CASSPRTLPYEQYF.

This clone was counted ten times or more. V gene TRBV3-1 (or the pseudogene TRBV3-2) combines with J gene TRBJ2-1; 10 nucleotides align to TRBD2. Trimming at V came to 1 base and at J to 4 bases, leaving 10 bases not matched to a gene. From germline, CDR1 is LGHDT and CDR2 YNNKEL (reference sequence). The CDR3 runs to 18 residues. The CDR3: CASSQGPIGTSEYNEQFF. CDR3 DNA sequence: TGTGCCAGCAGCCAAGGCCCCATCGGGACTAGCGAGTACAATGAGCAGTTCTTC.

This CDR3 reads CASSLYPSGLDYGYTF. CDR3 nucleotide sequence: TGTGCCAGCAGTTTATATCCCTCGGGATTGGACTATGGCTACACCTTC. This chain links TRBV28 with TRBJ1-2; D not certain. V lost 1 base and J 3 bases, leaving 15 bases between the germline ends. The CDR3 is 16 amino acids. Per the germline V gene, CDR1 is MDHEN and CDR2 is SYDVKM.

This clone has a single count. V gene TRBV11-2 combines with J gene TRBJ1-1; D gene unclear. The CDR3 has 18 residues. Germline CDR1 reads SGHAT; CDR2 reads FQNNGV. The V gene lost 5 bases and the J gene lost 4 bases, with 26 bases spanning the gap. The CDR3 sequence is CASSDRRRGREVGTEAFF. As DNA, the CDR3 is TGTGCCAGCAGCGATCGAAGGAGAGGGAGGGAGGTTGGCACTGAAGCTTTCTTT.